Following are 19 T cell receptor beta chains from one sample sequenced in a study of control samples from healthy donors and cancer patients. Clones were read by immunoSEQ multiplex PCR, and TCRdb kept only the in-frame ones, dropping some. This table has 78,000 or so clones, more than 80% appearing once. Material for sequencing was blood. The origin of the receptors is a man over 45 in good health.

This chain links TRBV2 with TRBJ2-3; perhaps TRBD2 as D (7 bases). This CDR3 region has 14 residues. Germline loops: CDR1 SNHLY, CDR2 FYNNEI. Trimming pared 7 bases from V and 1 base from J, leaving 12 bases between. For the CDR3, the DNA is TGTGCCAGCATAGGGGGGGGAGGCACAGATACGCAGTATTTT. The encoded protein is CASIGGGGTDTQYF.

The rearrangement joins TRBV6-5 to TRBJ1-1; D remains unclear. The germline V gene has CDR1 MNHEY and CDR2 SVGAGI. V lost 6 bases, J lost 0 bases, and 5 bases lay in between. This CDR3 spans 12 amino acids. The CDR3 spells CASRSVNTEAFF. CDR3 nucleotides: TGTGCCAGCAGGTCGGTGAACACTGAAGCTTTCTTT.

There are a few counts of this clone. This chain joins TRBV18 and TRBJ1-5; D unclear. The V end lost 0 bases, the J end lost 3 bases, and 6 bases lay between the germline ends. CDR1 KGHSH and CDR2 LQKENI come from the germline V gene. The CDR3 has 14 amino acids. CDR3 coding DNA: TGTGCCAGCTCACCACCCGGGGTCAATCAGCCCCAGCATTTT. As protein: CASSPPGVNQPQHF. The whole variable domain, filled in from reference TRBV18 and TRBJ1-5, reads NAGVMQNPRHLVRRRGQEARLRCSPMKGHSHVYWYRQLPEEGLKFMVYLQKENIIDESGMPKERFSAEFPKEGPSILRIQQVVRGDSAAYFCASSPPGVNQPQHFGDGTRLSIL.

The chain is built from TRBV19 and TRBJ2-2; the D gene is possibly TRBD2 (6 bases). Germline CDR1 is LNHDA and CDR2 is SQIVND (reference sequence). Trimming took off 5 bases at V and 4 bases at J, with 11 bases between the two ends. This CDR3 region has 14 residues. CDR3: CASSPLATTGELFF. The CDR3 nucleotides are TGTGCCAGTAGTCCCCTAGCGACCACCGGGGAGCTGTTTTTT.

This clone appeared once. The chain employs TRBV7-9 and TRBJ1-1; tentatively, D is TRBD1 (6 bases). Trimming took off 11 bases at V and 0 bases at J, with 16 bases between the two ends. The CDR3 runs 14 residues. Germline V gene sequence: CDR1 SEHNR, CDR2 FQNEAQ (reference sequence). The CDR3 sequence is CAGDGQIMNTEAFF. The CDR3 DNA follows: TGTGCCGGAGATGGACAGATCATGAACACTGAAGCTTTCTTT.

The rearrangement joins TRBV19 to TRBJ2-2; maybe TRBD2 (6 bases). The germline V gene encodes CDR1 LNHDA and CDR2 SQIVND (reference sequence). The CDR3 totals 17 residues. Trimming removed 6 bases at V and 0 bases at J, with 17 bases between. The CDR3 region is CASSPPAGRANTGELFF. CDR3 sequence (DNA): TGTGCCAGTAGCCCCCCGGCGGGGCGGGCGAACACCGGGGAGCTGTTTTTT.

The chain is built from TRBV9 and TRBJ1-5; the D gene is possibly TRBD1 (6 bases). V dropped 5 bases and J dropped 6 bases, with 18 bases sitting between them. This CDR3 is 15 amino acids long. Germline V CDR1 and CDR2: SGDLS, YYNGEE. CDR3 loop: CASSGGAEPPQPQHF. The CDR3 region has the DNA TGTGCCAGCAGTGGGGGCGCTGAACCCCCTCAGCCCCAGCATTTT.

This sequence joins TRBV9 and TRBJ2-7; D not resolved. The CDR3 is 12 amino acids. V was trimmed by 0 bases and J by 6 bases, leaving 7 bases between them. The V gene's germline CDR1 is SGDLS and CDR2 YYNGEE. The CDR3 DNA reads TGTGCCAGCAGCGTAGAAGGTGGCGAGCAGTACTTC. It codes for CASSVEGGEQYF.

This clone was seen a single time. This rearrangement joins TRBV7-2 to TRBJ1-5; D is undetermined. The CDR3 has 12 amino acids. Germline V gene data show CDR1 as SGHTA and CDR2 as FQGNSA. V was cut by 4 bases and J by 11 bases, with 12 bases left in between. The CDR3 region is CASSSTSGTQHF. The CDR3 nucleotides read TGTGCCAGCAGCTCAACTTCTGGAACCCAGCATTTT.

This chain links TRBV28 with TRBJ1-1; D unclear. The CDR3 runs to 14 residues. CDR1 is MDHEN and CDR2 is SYDVKM in the germline V gene. Trimming left V 6 bases short and J 6 bases short, with 17 bases between. Here the CDR3 DNA reads TGTGCCAGCAGGAAACTCCCCGACGCCCCTGAAGCTTTCTTT. Amino acid sequence: CASRKLPDAPEAFF.

The chain combines TRBV25-1 with TRBJ2-2; D is undetermined. Between the trimmed V and J ends, which lost 3 bases and 1 base, there was a span of 6 bases. The germline V gene has CDR1 MGHDK and CDR2 SYGVNS. CDR3 length equals 14 residues. The CDR3 DNA reads as TGTGCCAGCAGTGACCGGGTGAACACCGGGGAGCTGTTTTTT. Protein product: CASSDRVNTGELFF.

The chain has TRBV5-6 and TRBJ2-7, with D maybe TRBD2 (6 bases). The germline V and J ends were trimmed by 4 bases and 2 bases, with 7 bases remaining between them. The CDR3 extends over 12 amino acids. Germline values: CDR1 SGHDT, CDR2 YYEEEE. This CDR3 is CASSGGTYEQYF. The CDR3 bases are TGTGCCAGCAGCGGAGGGACCTACGAGCAGTACTTC.

The chain has TRBV28 and TRBJ2-7; the D is unclear. CDR3 length: 13 residues. Trimming took off 5 bases at V and 4 bases at J, with 12 bases between the two ends. Germline CDR1 MDHEN, CDR2 SYDVKM. The DNA of the CDR3 is TGTGCCAGCAGTCCGCCGTACTGGTACGAGCAGTACTTC. It encodes CASSPPYWYEQYF.

V usage is TRBV5-1 and J usage is TRBJ2-5; 9 nucleotides align to TRBD1. The V gene end was trimmed by 4 bases and the J gene end by 5 bases; junction bases not matched to a gene: 9. CDR3 size: 15 residues. The germline V gene encodes CDR1 SGHRS and CDR2 YFSETQ. The chain's CDR3 is CASSLAGQGGETQYF. CDR3 coding DNA: TGCGCCAGCAGCCTGGCGGGACAGGGTGGCGAGACCCAGTACTTC. Filled out from reference TRBV5-1 and TRBJ2-5, the complete variable domain reads KAGVTQTPRYLIKTRGQQVTLSCSPISGHRSVSWYQQTPGQGLQFLFEYFSETQRNKGNFPGRFSGRQFSNSRSEMNVSTLELGDSALYLCASSLAGQGGETQYFGPGTRLLVL.

The V and J genes are TRBV7-2 and TRBJ2-3, with 10 bases fitting TRBD2. Germline V gene lookup returns CDR1 SGHTA and CDR2 FQGNSA. CDR3 length: 15 residues. The V and J ends lost 1 base and 3 bases, in that order; junction bases with no gene match: 1. CDR3 in amino acids: CASSLGLAGTDTQYF. CDR3 coding DNA: TGTGCCAGCAGCTTAGGACTAGCGGGTACAGATACGCAGTATTTT.

V gene TRBV9 combines with J gene TRBJ2-2; possibly TRBD1 for D (6 bases). Per germline, CDR1 SGDLS and CDR2 YYNGEE. The CDR3 has 13 amino acids. V was trimmed by 5 bases and J by 5 bases, leaving 10 bases between them. In DNA form, the CDR3 reads TGTGCCAGCAGTGGACAGCAGACCGGGGAGCTGTTTTTT. It translates to CASSGQQTGELFF. Combining the CDR3 with reference TRBV9 and TRBJ2-2 gives the whole variable domain DSGVTQTPKHLITATGQRVTLRCSPRSGDLSVYWYQQSLDQGLQFLIQYYNGEERAKGNILERFSAQQFPDLHSELNLSSLELGDSALYFCASSGQQTGELFFGEGSRLTVL.

The genes are TRBV29-1 and TRBJ1-2, with a weak D call TRBD1 (6 bases). There are 11 residues in the CDR3. V lost 6 bases, J lost 4 bases, and 9 bases lay in between. CDR1 and CDR2 (germline): SQVTM, ANQGSEA. Written as DNA, the CDR3 is TGCAGCGTAGGGGGTATCTATGGCTACACCTTC. Translated: CSVGGIYGYTF.

The rearrangement uses TRBV5-1 and TRBJ2-3, with D hard to call. The CDR3 covers 14 residues. Germline CDR1 is SGHRS and CDR2 is YFSETQ. Trimming cost V 2 bases and J 1 base, with 8 bases left between them. Here the CDR3 reads CASSFGQGTDTQYF. CDR3 DNA: TGCGCCAGCAGCTTCGGGCAGGGCACAGATACGCAGTATTTT.

CDR3 loop: CASGRQGAGELFF. For the CDR3, the DNA is TGTGCCAGTGGCCGACAGGGGGCCGGGGAGCTGTTTTTT. The V call is TRBV19, the J call TRBJ2-2; 9 nucleotides align to TRBD1. CDR1 and CDR2 (germline): LNHDA, SQIVND (reference sequence). The CDR3 spans 13 residues. Trimming removed 8 bases from V and 6 bases from J; junction bases left unmatched: 4.